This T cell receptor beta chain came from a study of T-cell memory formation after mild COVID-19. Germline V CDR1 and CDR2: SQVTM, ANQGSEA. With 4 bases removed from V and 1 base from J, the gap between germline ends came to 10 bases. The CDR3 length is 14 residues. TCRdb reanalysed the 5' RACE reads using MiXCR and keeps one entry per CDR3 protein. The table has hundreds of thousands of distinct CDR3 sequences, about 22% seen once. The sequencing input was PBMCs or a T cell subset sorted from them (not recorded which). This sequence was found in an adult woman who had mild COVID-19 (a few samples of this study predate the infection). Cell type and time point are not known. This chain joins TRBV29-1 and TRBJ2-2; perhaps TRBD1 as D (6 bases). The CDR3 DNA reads TGCAGCGTTGTCCAGGGACAGAACACCGGGGAGCTGTTTTTT. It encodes CSVVQGQNTGELFF.